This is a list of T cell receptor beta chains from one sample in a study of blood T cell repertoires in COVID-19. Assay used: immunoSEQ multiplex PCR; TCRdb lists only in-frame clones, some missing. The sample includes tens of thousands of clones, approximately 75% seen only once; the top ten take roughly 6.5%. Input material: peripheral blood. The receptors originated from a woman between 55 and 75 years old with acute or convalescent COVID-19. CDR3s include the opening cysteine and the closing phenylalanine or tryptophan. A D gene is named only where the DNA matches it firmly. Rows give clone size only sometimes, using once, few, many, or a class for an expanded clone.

CDR3 DNA: TGTGCCAGCAGCCGGACTAGCGGGGGGGTTTCCTACAATGAGCAGTTCTTC
CDR3 protein: CASSRTSGGVSYNEQFF
clone size: .
V gene: TRBV2
D gene: TRBD2
J gene: TRBJ2-1

CDR3 DNA: TGTGCCAGCACGGGACTAGCCAGAGACGAGCAGTACTTC
CDR3 protein: CASTGLARDEQYF
clone size: .
V gene: TRBV2
D gene: TRBD2
J gene: TRBJ2-7

CDR3 DNA: TGTGCTAGTGGTTTGGTACTTGGGCCTGGCTACACCTTC
CDR3 protein: CASGLVLGPGYTF
clone size: few
V gene: TRBV12-5
D gene: .
J gene: TRBJ1-2

CDR3 DNA: TGTGCCAGCAGCTTCCGGGACAGGACCACAGATACGCAGTATTTT
CDR3 protein: CASSFRDRTTDTQYF
clone size: .
V gene: TRBV14
D gene: TRBD1
J gene: TRBJ2-3

CDR3 DNA: TGTGCCAGCTCACCACAGCGGAATGAGCAGTTCTTC
CDR3 protein: CASSPQRNEQFF
clone size: once
V gene: TRBV18
D gene: .
J gene: TRBJ2-1

CDR3 DNA: TGTGCCAGCAGCGTATATTTCCTAGCGGGGTCCACAGATACGCAGTATTTT
CDR3 protein: CASSVYFLAGSTDTQYF
clone size: .
V gene: TRBV9
D gene: TRBD2
J gene: TRBJ2-3

CDR3 DNA: TGTGCCAGCAGCTTAGGGGCAGGTTCTTGGGGCTACACCTTC
CDR3 protein: CASSLGAGSWGYTF
clone size: .
V gene: TRBV7-9
D gene: .
J gene: TRBJ1-2

CDR3 DNA: TGTGCCAGCAGTCGGACTAGCGGGGGGGCGTCCTACAATGAGCAGTTCTTC
CDR3 protein: CASSRTSGGASYNEQFF
clone size: .
V gene: TRBV6-2/TRBV6-3
D gene: TRBD2
J gene: TRBJ2-1

CDR3 DNA: TGCGCCAGCAGCTCCCTTGCGGGTGTCACAGATACGCAGTATTTT
CDR3 protein: CASSSLAGVTDTQYF
clone size: .
V gene: TRBV5-1
D gene: .
J gene: TRBJ2-3

CDR3 DNA: TGTGCCAGCAGCTTGGCCTCCGGCGGGCGGACCCAGTACTTC
CDR3 protein: CASSLASGGRTQYF
clone size: .
V gene: TRBV7-9
D gene: .
J gene: TRBJ2-5

CDR3 DNA: TGTGCCAGCAGTGTTAGCGGGGGGGCGGTCACAGATACGCAGTATTTT
CDR3 protein: CASSVSGGAVTDTQYF
clone size: few
V gene: TRBV28
D gene: TRBD2
J gene: TRBJ2-3

CDR3 DNA: TGTGCCAGCAGTTACGGGACAGAGGCGTTCTACGAGCAGTACTTC
CDR3 protein: CASSYGTEAFYEQYF
clone size: .
V gene: TRBV6-5
D gene: TRBD1
J gene: TRBJ2-7

CDR3 DNA: TGCGCCAGCAGCTTGGCTTTGAGCGGGGCAAGCCAAGAGACCCAGTACTTC
CDR3 protein: CASSLALSGASQETQYF
clone size: .
V gene: TRBV5-1
D gene: TRBD2
J gene: TRBJ2-5

CDR3 DNA: TGTGCCAGCAGCCCATTGTCGGGAAGCACAGATACGCAGTATTTT
CDR3 protein: CASSPLSGSTDTQYF
clone size: .
V gene: TRBV11-2
D gene: .
J gene: TRBJ2-3

CDR3 DNA: TGTGCCAGCAGCCAACTCGGGGGGGGCTCAGATACGCAGTATTTT
CDR3 protein: CASSQLGGGSDTQYF
clone size: .
V gene: TRBV6-5
D gene: TRBD2
J gene: TRBJ2-3

CDR3 DNA: TGTGCCAGCAGCGTAGTACAGGGAGGGACACACACTGAAGCTTTCTTT
CDR3 protein: CASSVVQGGTHTEAFF
clone size: .
V gene: TRBV9
D gene: .
J gene: TRBJ1-1

CDR3 DNA: TGTGCCAGCAGCCCGGGACAGACTAACACCGGGGAGCTGTTTTTT
CDR3 protein: CASSPGQTNTGELFF
clone size: once
V gene: TRBV11-3
D gene: TRBD1
J gene: TRBJ2-2

CDR3 DNA: TGCGCCAGCAGCGTGGACAGGGCCCACGAGCAGTACTTC
CDR3 protein: CASSVDRAHEQYF
clone size: .
V gene: TRBV5-1
D gene: TRBD1
J gene: TRBJ2-7

CDR3 DNA: TGTGCCAGCAGCTGGACAGGGGCCCGCCCCGGGGAGCTGTTTTTT
CDR3 protein: CASSWTGARPGELFF
clone size: .
V gene: TRBV3-1/TRBV3-2
D gene: TRBD1
J gene: TRBJ2-2

CDR3 DNA: TGTGCCAGCAAGTCTCTAGCGGGGAGCTCCTACGAGCAGTACTTC
CDR3 protein: CASKSLAGSSYEQYF
clone size: .
V gene: TRBV6-5
D gene: TRBD2
J gene: TRBJ2-7